These 5 T cell receptor beta chains came from one sample sequenced in a study of cytomegalovirus exposure and HLA in healthy donors. The PCR ran on 60 Vbeta and 13 Jbeta primers. Some clones are missing from TCRdb's copy, which holds only in-frame ones; the method was immunoSEQ multiplex PCR. The sample carries around 200,000 clones, 70% to 85% recorded once. Sequenced: PBMCs. These receptors were collected from a man aged 50 to 60 in good health and CMV-seronegative.

The J gene is TRBJ1-1, the V gene TRBV28; tentative D call: TRBD1 (5 bases). Between the trimmed V and J ends, which lost 5 bases and 4 bases, there was a span of 20 bases. The germline CDR1 and CDR2 sequences are MDHEN and SYDVKM. The CDR3 totals 16 residues. The CDR3 region has the DNA TGTGCCAGCAGTCCCCGAGGAGGGGCGGTGGGCACTGAAGCTTTCTTT. Translating it yields CASSPRGGAVGTEAFF.

The J gene is TRBJ1-2, the V gene TRBV10-1; 7 bases line up with TRBD1. After removal of 2 bases from V and 3 bases from J, the junction contained 12 bases not matched to a gene. This CDR3 has 17 amino acids. The germline gives CDR1 WNHNN, CDR2 SYGVQD (reference sequence). CDR3 DNA sequence: TGCGCCAGCAGTGAGCCCAGTAGACAGGGAGTTTACTATGGCTACACCTTC. Protein product: CASSEPSRQGVYYGYTF.

CDR3 DNA sequence: TGCGCCAGCAGCTCCCAACTAGCGGGACACAGCACAGATACGCAGTATTTT. This translates into CASSSQLAGHSTDTQYF. V gene TRBV5-1 combines with J gene TRBJ2-3; 10 bases are a match to TRBD2. The length of the CDR3 is 17 residues. The ends lost 3 bases at V and 0 bases at J; junction bases unmatched: 7. Germline V gene data show CDR1 as SGHRS and CDR2 as YFSETQ.

CDR3 protein: CASTLLAAYSTDTQYF. The CDR3 DNA reads as TGTGCCAGCACCTTACTAGCGGCTTATAGCACAGATACGCAGTATTTT. The chain employs TRBV5-6 and TRBJ2-3; TRBD2 aligns across 8 bases. Germline CDR1 SGHDT, CDR2 YYEEEE. The J segment lost 0 bases and the V segment lost 6 bases, leaving 9 bases of the junction unmatched. This CDR3 comprises 16 residues.

This sequence joins TRBV15 and TRBJ1-4; weak D call: TRBD1 (5 bases). Trimming removed 3 bases at V and 7 bases at J, with 12 bases between. CDR3 length: 14 amino acids. Germline V gives CDR1 LNHNV, CDR2 YYDKDF (reference sequence). DNA of the CDR3: TGTGCCACCAGCAGGGGGCCAGGAGTTGAAAAACTGTTTTTT. The encoded protein is CATSRGPGVEKLFF.